Listed below are T cell receptor beta chains from one sample, sequenced in a study of shared clonotypes between healthy human individuals. Libraries were prepared by immunoSEQ multiplex PCR; TCRdb keeps only in-frame clonotypes and omits some of them. The data show around 2,000,000 clones, approximately 94% seen once. What was sequenced was naive CD8+ T cells sorted from blood. The receptors were sampled from a man between 18 and 35 years old in good health. The CDR3 runs from the conserved cysteine through the conserved F or W. The D gene is left open where the match is weak. Not every row has a clone size; where given, it reads once, few, many or a size class.

- - TRBJ1-1 TRBV21-1 TGTGCCAGCAGCAAAGTCAATCGGGCAGGGACTGAAGCTTTCTTT CASSKVNRAGTEAFF
- - TRBJ1-2 TRBV27 TGTGCCAGCAGTTTTGGGTCTCAAGCTAACTATGGCTACACCTTC CASSFGSQANYGYTF
- - TRBJ2-1 TRBV9 TGTGCCAGCGGGCACAATGAGCAGTTCTTC CASGHNEQFF
- TRBD2 TRBJ2-3 TRBV18 TGTGCCAGCTCACCACCCCTAGCGGGCTCTAGCACAGATACGCAGTATTTT CASSPPLAGSSTDTQYF
- TRBD2 TRBJ2-1 TRBV4-1 TGCGCCAGCAGCCAAAGACTAGCGGGGGACAATGAGCAGTTCTTC CASSQRLAGDNEQFF
- - TRBJ2-7 TRBV2 TGTGCCAGCAGTGAAGTCGACAGCCACCACTACGAGCAGTACTTC CASSEVDSHHYEQYF
once - TRBJ1-2 TRBV7-9 TGTGCCAGCAGCCCCGTTGTTGTCTATGGCTACACCTTC CASSPVVVYGYTF
- TRBD1 TRBJ2-1 TRBV28 TGTGCCAGCAGTGCAACCGGACAGGTCCATGAGCAGTTCTTC CASSATGQVHEQFF
- TRBD1 TRBJ2-7 TRBV28 TGTGCCAGCAGTTCTTCACGACAGGGGGGTTGGGAGCAGTACTTC CASSSSRQGGWEQYF
- - TRBJ2-7 TRBV18 TGTGCCAGCTCACCAAGTGGACCAGGGACCGGACTCGAGCAGTACTTC CASSPSGPGTGLEQYF
once TRBD1 TRBJ1-4 TRBV4-3 TGCGCCAGCAGCCACCACCGGACAGGCTCGGATGAAAAACTGTTTTTT CASSHHRTGSDEKLFF
once - TRBJ2-1 TRBV5-1 TGCGCCAGCAGCTTGGAGGGGGGCCCTCCGAATGAGCAGTTCTTC CASSLEGGPPNEQFF
- TRBD1 TRBJ2-1 TRBV7-9 TGTGCCAGCAGCTTATCTACAGGGGCCTACAATGAGCAGTTCTTC CASSLSTGAYNEQFF
- TRBD2 TRBJ2-7 TRBV5-4 TGTGCCAGCAGCTTTGTGGTAGCGGGAGATGAGGAGCAGTACTTC CASSFVVAGDEEQYF
- - TRBJ1-1 TRBV10-3 TGTGCCATCAGTGAGTCTCTTTGGACATTGAACACTGAAGCTTTCTTT CAISESLWTLNTEAFF
- TRBD2 TRBJ2-1 TRBV7-3 TGTGCCAGCAGCCCCCACGTGGGACTAGCGGTTTACAATGAGCAGTTCTTC CASSPHVGLAVYNEQFF
- - TRBJ2-7 TRBV7-9 TGTGCCAGCAGCTCGACGGCTAGCTACGAGCAGTACTTC CASSSTASYEQYF
- TRBD1 TRBJ2-7 TRBV10-1 TGCGCCAGCAGTCGGACAGGGGCTTCCTACGAGCAGTACTTC CASSRTGASYEQYF
- - TRBJ2-7 TRBV7-9 TGTGCCAGCAGCTTAGTTTACGCAATGACCGGGGACCACGAGCAGTACTTC CASSLVYAMTGDHEQYF
once - TRBJ2-1 TRBV27 TGTGCCAGCAGTTTAGGCAGGGCCGAGCAGTTCTTC CASSLGRAEQFF
- - TRBJ2-7 TRBV27 TGTGCCAGCAGTTCAGGGTACGAGCAGTACTTC CASSSGYEQYF
- - TRBJ1-1 TRBV15 TGTGCCACCAGCAGAGATGAGGAAGGCCTCTCGCTTTTCTTT CATSRDEEGLSLFF
- - TRBJ2-5 TRBV4-2 TGTGCCAGCAGCCAAGCGTGGACAGAAGAGACCCAGTACTTC CASSQAWTEETQYF
- TRBD1 TRBJ1-2 TRBV5-1 TGCGCCAGCAGCTTTTGGACAGGGAACTATGGCTACACCTTC CASSFWTGNYGYTF
- TRBD2 TRBJ2-2 TRBV9 TGTGCCAGCAGTCTGAGCGGGGCGGGCACCGGGGAGCTGTTTTTT CASSLSGAGTGELFF
- - TRBJ2-1 TRBV4-3 TGCGCCAGCAGCCAAGATCCCTGGGACGAGCAGTTCTTC CASSQDPWDEQFF
- - TRBJ2-7 TRBV11-2 TGTGCCAGCAGCTTAGATCTGGTGGACAGTTCCTACGAGCAGTACTTC CASSLDLVDSSYEQYF
- - TRBJ2-7 TRBV7-7 TGTGCTAGCAGCTTAGGACCGGGGGAGGACGAGCAGTACTTC CASSLGPGEDEQYF
once - TRBJ2-7 TRBV9 TGTGCCAGCAGCAAGAACAGGGACGTTATCCACGAGCAGTACTTC CASSKNRDVIHEQYF
- - TRBJ2-2 TRBV27 TGTGCCAGCAGCAACAGGAACCCCTCCTACACCGGGGAGCTGTTTTTT CASSNRNPSYTGELFF
- - TRBJ2-3 TRBV27 TGTGCCAGCAGCCCCTCCAGCGGCCACACAGATACGCAGTATTTT CASSPSSGHTDTQYF